Listed below are T cell receptor beta chains from one sample, sequenced in a study of kidney transplant recipient with SARS-CoV-2 infection. TCRdb independently ran MiXCR on the reads; one entry per CDR3 protein. Of 200,000 to 250,000 distinct CDR3 sequences listed, 25% to 35% are singletons. The source was a blood sample, collected at baseline and on roughly day 110 from a kidney transplant recipient. Receptors were obtained from a young adult male patient who had COVID-19 and was a kidney transplant recipient. Certain T cells may be donor cells from the graft. CDR3s include the opening cysteine and the closing phenylalanine or tryptophan. The D gene is left open where the match is weak. The size entry is marked missing in some rows and otherwise reads once, few, many or a size class.

TRBJ2-6 NA NA TRBV11-2 TGTGCCAGCAGCTTAGTACAACCCTCTGGGGCCAACGTCCTGACTTTC CASSLVQPSGANVLTF
TRBJ2-2 many NA TRBV28 TGTGCCAGCAGTTTACTGGGTACTTCGAACACCGGGGAGCTGTTTTTT CASSLLGTSNTGELFF
TRBJ2-5 many TRBD2 TRBV7-2 TGTGCCAGCAGCTTAGTATTTAGCGGGGGGGCCGAGACCCAGTACTTC CASSLVFSGGAETQYF
TRBJ1-1 many NA TRBV6-5 TGTGCCAGCAGTTACGGTCATGGGGGTCGCACTGAAGCTTTCTTT CASSYGHGGRTEAFF
TRBJ2-1 many TRBD2 TRBV6-5 TGTGCCAGCAGTTCCTTCGCGGGAGGGCCGAGAAATGAGCAGTTCTTC CASSSFAGGPRNEQFF
TRBJ2-2 NA NA TRBV24-1 TGTACCACCAGTGAACGGACACGCGGGGAGCTGTCTTTT CTTSERTRGELSF
TRBJ2-5 many TRBD2 TRBV4-2 TGTGCCAGCAGCCAAAGTTCTAGGACTAGCGGTGAAGAGATCCAGTACTTC CASSQSSRTSGEEIQYF
TRBJ1-4 many NA TRBV3-1 TGTGCCAGCAGCCTCGCCGGGAATGAAAAACTGTTTTTT CASSLAGNEKLFF
TRBJ2-2 NA TRBD1 TRBV18 TGTGCCAGCTCACCAAAGGGACAGGGGATCGAAAACACCGGGGAGCTGTTTTTT CASSPKGQGIENTGELFF
TRBJ2-2 NA TRBD2 TRBV28 TGTGCCAGCACCGGCATAAGCGGGAGTGGCACCGGGGAGCTGTTTTTT CASTGISGSGTGELFF
TRBJ1-2 NA NA TRBV7-1 TGTGCCAGCAGCATTGACAATCACGAGGGAAAGACCTATGGCTACACCTTC CASSIDNHEGKTYGYTF
TRBJ2-3 many TRBD2 TRBV20-1 TGCAGTGCTAGAGATGTACTAGCGGGTCCCACAGATACGCAGTATTTT CSARDVLAGPTDTQYF
TRBJ2-5 NA NA TRBV19 TGTGCCAGTAGTGACGCGACCATTATAGAGACCCAGTACTTC CASSDATIIETQYF
TRBJ2-5 many TRBD2 TRBV6-1 TGTGCCAGCAGTGAACTAGCGGGAAAGGGGGAGACCCAGTACTTC CASSELAGKGETQYF
TRBJ2-7 many NA TRBV28 TGTGCCAGCAGGGGACCGTCCTACGAGCAGTACTTC CASRGPSYEQYF
TRBJ1-1 many NA TRBV3-1 TGTGCCAGCAGCTATCGATTTCCCATTTCAATTCGCACTGAAGCTTTCTTT CASSYRFPISIRTEAFF